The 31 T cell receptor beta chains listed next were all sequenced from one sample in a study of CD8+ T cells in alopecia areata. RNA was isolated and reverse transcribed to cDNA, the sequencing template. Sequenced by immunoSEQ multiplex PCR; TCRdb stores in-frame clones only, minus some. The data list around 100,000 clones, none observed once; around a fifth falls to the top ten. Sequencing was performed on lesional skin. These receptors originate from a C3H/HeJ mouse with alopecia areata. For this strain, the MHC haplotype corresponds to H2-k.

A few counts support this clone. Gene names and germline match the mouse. CDR3 residues: CAWSPGQGHERLFF. Partial CDR3 DNA: TGTGCCTGGAGTCCGGGACAGGGCCACGAA. The chain is built from TRBV31 and TRBJ1-4, with 9 bases fitting TRBD1. Read coverage stops 4 residues before the CDR3 terminus; the germline J gene supplies the remainder. The CDR3 is 14 amino acids. CDR1 and CDR2 (germline): GKSSPN, SITVG. Trimming at V came to 1 base and at J to 6 bases, leaving 3 bases not matched to a gene.

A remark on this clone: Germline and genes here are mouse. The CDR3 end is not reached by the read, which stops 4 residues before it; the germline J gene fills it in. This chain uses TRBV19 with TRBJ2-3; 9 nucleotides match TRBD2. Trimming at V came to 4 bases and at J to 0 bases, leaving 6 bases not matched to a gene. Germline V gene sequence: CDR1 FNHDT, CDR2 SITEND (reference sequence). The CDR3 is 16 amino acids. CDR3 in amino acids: CASSPGTGPSAETLYF. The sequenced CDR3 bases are TGTGCCAGCAGTCCCGGGACTGGGCCTAGTGCAGAA.

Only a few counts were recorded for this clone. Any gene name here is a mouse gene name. The CDR3 reads CASSSGTGGGERLFF. Incomplete CDR3 DNA: TGTGCAAGCAGCTCCGGGACAGGGGGCGGCGAA. This chain connects TRBV16 to TRBJ1-4; TRBD1 aligns across 12 bases. The read stops 4 residues short of the end of the CDR3; the missing end is completed from the germline J gene. CDR3 size: 15 residues. Looked up from germline, CDR1 is SGHSA and CDR2 is FRNQAP.

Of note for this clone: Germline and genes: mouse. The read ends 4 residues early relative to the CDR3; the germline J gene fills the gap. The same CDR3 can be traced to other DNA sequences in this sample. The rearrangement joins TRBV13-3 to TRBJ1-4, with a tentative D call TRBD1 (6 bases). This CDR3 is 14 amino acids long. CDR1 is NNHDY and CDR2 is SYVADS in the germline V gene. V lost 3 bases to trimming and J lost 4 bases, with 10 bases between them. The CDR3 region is CASSVGGGNERLFF. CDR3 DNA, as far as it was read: TGTGCCAGCAGTGTGGGGGGCGGCAACGAA.

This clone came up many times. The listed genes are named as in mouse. The CDR3 DNA, read in part, is TGCACCTGCAGTGCAGGGACTGGGGGGGCGCGGGAC. This sequence encodes CTCSAGTGGARD. The complete CDR3 sequence is CTCSAGTGGARDTQYF. The rearrangement links TRBV1 to TRBJ2-5; TRBD2 agrees at 13 bases. The read falls 4 residues short of the CDR3 end, and the missing part is taken from the germline J gene. Germline V lookup: CDR1 NSQYPW, CDR2 LRSPGD (reference sequence). This CDR3 comprises 16 residues.

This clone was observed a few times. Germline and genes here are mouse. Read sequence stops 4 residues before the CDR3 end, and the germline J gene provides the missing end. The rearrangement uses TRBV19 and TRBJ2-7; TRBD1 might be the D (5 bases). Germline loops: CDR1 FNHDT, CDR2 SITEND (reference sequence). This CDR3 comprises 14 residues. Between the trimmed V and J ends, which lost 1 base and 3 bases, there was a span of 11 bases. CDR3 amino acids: CASSIPGQNYEQYF. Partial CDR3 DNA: TGTGCCAGCAGTATACCCGGACAAAACTAT.

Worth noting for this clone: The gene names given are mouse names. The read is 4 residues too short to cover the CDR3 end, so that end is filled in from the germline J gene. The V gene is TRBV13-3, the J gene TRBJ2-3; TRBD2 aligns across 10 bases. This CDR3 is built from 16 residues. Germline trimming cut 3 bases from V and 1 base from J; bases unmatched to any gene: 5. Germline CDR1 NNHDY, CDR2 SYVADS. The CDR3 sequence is CASSGAGGARAETLYF. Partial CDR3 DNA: TGTGCCAGCAGTGGGGCTGGGGGGGCTCGTGCAGAA.

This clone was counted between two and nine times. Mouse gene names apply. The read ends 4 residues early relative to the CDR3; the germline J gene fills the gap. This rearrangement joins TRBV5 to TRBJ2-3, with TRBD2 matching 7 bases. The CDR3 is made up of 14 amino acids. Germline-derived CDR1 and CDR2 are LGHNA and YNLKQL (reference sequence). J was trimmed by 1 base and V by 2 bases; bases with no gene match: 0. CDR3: CASSQLGGAETLYF. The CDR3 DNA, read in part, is TGTGCCAGCAGCCAACTGGGGGGTGCAGAA.

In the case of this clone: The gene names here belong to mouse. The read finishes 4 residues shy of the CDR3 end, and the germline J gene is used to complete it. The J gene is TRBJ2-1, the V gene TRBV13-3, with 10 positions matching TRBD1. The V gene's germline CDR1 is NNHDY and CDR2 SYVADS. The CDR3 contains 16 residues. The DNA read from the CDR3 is TGTGCCAGCAGTGATGTTGGGACAGGGGTGAGGGCT. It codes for CASSDVGTGVRA. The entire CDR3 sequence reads CASSDVGTGVRAEQFF.

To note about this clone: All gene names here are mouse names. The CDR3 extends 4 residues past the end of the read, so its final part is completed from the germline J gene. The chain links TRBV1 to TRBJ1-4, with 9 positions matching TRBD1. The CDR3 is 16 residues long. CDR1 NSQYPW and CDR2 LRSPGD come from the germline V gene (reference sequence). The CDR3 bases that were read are TGCACCTGCAGTGCAGAAACAGGGGGCGCGGCCGAA. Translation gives CTCSAETGGAAE. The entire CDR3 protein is CTCSAETGGAAERLFF. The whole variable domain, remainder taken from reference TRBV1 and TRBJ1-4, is VTLLEQNPRWRLVPRGQAVNLRCILKNSQYPWMSWYQQDLQKQLQWLFTLRSPGDKEVKSLPGADYLATRVTDTELRLQVANMSQGRTLYCTCSAETGGAAERLFFGHGTKLSVL.

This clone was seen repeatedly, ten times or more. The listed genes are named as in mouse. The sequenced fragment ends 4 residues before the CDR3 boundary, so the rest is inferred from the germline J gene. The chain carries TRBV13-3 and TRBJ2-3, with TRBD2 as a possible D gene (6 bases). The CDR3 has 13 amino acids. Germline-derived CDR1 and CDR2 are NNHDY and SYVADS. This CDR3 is CASSDRDLETLYF. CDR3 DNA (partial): TGTGCCAGCAGTGATAGGGACTTAGAA.

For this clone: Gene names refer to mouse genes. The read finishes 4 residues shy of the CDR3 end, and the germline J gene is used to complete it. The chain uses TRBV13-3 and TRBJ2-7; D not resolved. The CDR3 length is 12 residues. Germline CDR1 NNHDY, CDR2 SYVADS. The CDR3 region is CASSRQKYEQYF. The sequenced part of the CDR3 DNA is TGTGCCAGCAGCAGACAAAAATAT.

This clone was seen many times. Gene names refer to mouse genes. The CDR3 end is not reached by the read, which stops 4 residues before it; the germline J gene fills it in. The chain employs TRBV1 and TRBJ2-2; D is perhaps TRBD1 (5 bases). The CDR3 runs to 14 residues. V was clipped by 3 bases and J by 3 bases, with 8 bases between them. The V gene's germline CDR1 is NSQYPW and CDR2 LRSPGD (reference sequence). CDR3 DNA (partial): TGCACCTGCAGTGCCAGGGTAGACACCGGG. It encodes CTCSARVDTG. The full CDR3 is CTCSARVDTGQLYF.

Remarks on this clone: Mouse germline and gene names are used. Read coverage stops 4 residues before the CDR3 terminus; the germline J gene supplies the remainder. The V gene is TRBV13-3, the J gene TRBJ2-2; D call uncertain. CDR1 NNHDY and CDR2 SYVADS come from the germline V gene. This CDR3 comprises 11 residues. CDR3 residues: CASSPEGQLYF. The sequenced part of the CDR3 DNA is TGTGCCAGCAGCCCTGAGGGG. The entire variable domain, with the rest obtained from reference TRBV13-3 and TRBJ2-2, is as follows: EAAVTQSPRSKVAVTGGKVTLSCHQTNNHDYMYWYRQDTGHGLRLIHYSYVADSTEKGDIPDGYKASRPSQENFSLILELASLSQTAVYFCASSPEGQLYFGEGSKLTVL.

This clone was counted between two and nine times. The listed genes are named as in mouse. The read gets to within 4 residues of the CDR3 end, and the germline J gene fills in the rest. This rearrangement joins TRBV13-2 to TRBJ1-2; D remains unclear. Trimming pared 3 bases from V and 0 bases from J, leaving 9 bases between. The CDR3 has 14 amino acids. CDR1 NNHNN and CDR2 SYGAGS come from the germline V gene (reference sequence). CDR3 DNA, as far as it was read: TGTGCCAGCGGTGCCCCGACATCAAACTCC. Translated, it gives CASGAPTSNS. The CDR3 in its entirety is CASGAPTSNSDYTF.

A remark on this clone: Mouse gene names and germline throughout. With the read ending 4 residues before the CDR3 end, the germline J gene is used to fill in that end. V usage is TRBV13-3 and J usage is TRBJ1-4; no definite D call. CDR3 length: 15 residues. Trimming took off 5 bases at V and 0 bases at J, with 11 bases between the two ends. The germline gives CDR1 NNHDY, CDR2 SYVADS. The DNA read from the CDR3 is TGTGCCAGCAGCCCTCACAAAATTTCCAACGAA. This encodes CASSPHKISNE. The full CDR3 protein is CASSPHKISNERLFF.

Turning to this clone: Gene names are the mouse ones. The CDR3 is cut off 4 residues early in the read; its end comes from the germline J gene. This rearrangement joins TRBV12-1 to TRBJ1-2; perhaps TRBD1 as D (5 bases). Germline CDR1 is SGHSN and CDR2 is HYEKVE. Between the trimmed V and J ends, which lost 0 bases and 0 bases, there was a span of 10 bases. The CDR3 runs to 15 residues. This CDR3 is CASSLEAGSNSDYTF. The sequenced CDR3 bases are TGTGCCAGCTCTCTCGAGGCAGGGTCAAACTCC.

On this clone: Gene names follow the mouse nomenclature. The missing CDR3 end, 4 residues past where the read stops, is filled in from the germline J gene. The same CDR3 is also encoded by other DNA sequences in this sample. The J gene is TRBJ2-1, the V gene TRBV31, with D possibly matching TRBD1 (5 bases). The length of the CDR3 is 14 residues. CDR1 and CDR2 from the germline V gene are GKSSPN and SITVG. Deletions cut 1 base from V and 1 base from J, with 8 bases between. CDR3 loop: CAWSRQGNYAEQFF. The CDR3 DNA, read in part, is TGTGCCTGGAGTCGGCAGGGCAACTATGCT. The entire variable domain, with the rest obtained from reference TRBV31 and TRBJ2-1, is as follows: AQTIHQWPVAEIKAVGSPLSLGCTIKGKSSPNLYWYWQATGGTLQQLFYSITVGQVESVVQLNLSASRPKDDQFILSTEKLLLSHSGFYLCAWSRQGNYAEQFFGPGTRLTVL.

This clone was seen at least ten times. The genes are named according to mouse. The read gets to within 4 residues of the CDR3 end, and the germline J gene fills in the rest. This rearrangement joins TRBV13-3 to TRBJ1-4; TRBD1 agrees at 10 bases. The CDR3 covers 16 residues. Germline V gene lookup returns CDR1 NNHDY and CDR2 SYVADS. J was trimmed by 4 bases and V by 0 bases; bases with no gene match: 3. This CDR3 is CASSDARTGGNERLFF. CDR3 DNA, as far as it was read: TGTGCCAGCAGTGATGCGAGGACAGGGGGCAACGAA.

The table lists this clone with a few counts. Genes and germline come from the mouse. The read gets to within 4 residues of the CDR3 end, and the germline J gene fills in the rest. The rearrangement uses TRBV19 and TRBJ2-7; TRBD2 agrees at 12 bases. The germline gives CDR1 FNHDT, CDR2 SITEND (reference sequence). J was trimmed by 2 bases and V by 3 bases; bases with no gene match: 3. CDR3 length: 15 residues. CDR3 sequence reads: CASSRDWGEPYEQYF. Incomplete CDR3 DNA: TGTGCCAGCAGTAGGGACTGGGGGGAGCCCTAT.

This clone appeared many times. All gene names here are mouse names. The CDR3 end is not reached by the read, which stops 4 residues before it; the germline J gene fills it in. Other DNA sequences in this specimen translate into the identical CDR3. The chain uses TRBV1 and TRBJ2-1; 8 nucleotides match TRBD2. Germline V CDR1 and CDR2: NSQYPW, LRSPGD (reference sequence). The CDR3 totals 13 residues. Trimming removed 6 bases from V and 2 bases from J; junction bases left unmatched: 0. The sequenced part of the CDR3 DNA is TGCACCTGCAGACTGGGGGACTATGCT. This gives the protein CTCRLGDYA. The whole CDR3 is CTCRLGDYAEQFF.

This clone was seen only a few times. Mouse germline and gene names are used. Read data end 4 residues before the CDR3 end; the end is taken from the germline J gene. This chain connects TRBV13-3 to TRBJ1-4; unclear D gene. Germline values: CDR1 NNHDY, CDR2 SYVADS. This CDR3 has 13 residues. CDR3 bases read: TGTGCCAGCAGCCCTCGACACGCCGAA. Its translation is CASSPRHAE. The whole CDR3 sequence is CASSPRHAERLFF.

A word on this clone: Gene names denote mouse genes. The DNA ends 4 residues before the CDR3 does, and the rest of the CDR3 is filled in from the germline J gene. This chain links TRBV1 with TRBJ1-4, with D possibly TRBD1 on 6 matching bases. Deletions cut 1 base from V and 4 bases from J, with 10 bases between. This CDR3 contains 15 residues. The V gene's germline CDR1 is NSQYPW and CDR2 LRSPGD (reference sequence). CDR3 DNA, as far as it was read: TGCACCTGCAGTGCAGCCCCGGGACACAACGAA. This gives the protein CTCSAAPGHNE. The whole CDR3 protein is CTCSAAPGHNERLFF.

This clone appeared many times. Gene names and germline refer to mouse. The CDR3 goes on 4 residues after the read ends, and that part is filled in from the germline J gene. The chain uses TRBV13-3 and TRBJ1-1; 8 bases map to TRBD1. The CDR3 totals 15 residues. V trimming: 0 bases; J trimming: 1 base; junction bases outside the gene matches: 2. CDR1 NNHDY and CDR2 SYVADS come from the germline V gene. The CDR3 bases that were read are TGTGCCAGCAGTGATGACAGGGGGAGAAACACA. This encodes CASSDDRGRNT. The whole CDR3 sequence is CASSDDRGRNTEVFF.

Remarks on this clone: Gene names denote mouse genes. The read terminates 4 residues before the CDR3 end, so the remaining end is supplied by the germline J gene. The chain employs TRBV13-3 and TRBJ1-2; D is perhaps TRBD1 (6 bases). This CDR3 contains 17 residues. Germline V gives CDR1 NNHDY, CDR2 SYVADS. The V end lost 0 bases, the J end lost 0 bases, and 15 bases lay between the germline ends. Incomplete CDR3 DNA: TGTGCCAGCAGTGATGCATCGGGCCAGGGGTCAAACTCC. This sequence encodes CASSDASGQGSNS. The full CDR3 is CASSDASGQGSNSDYTF.

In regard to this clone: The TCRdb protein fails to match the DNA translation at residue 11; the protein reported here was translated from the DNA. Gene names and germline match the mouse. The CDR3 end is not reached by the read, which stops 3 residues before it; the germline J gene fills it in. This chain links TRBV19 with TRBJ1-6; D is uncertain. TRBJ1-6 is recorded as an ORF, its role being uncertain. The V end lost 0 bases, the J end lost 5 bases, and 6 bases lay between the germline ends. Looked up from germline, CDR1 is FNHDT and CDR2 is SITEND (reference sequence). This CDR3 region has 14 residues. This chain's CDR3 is CASSIDNHNSPLYF. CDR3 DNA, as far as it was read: TGTGCCAGCAGTATAGACAATCATAATTCGCCC.

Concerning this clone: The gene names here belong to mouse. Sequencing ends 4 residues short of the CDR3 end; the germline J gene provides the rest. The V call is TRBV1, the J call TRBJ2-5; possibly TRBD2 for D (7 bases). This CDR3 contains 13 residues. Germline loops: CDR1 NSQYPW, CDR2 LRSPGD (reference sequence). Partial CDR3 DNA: TGCACCTGCAGTGGGGGGGCGGGAGAC. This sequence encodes CTCSGGAGD. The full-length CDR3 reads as CTCSGGAGDTQYF. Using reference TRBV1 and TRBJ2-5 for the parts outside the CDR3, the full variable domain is VTLLEQNPRWRLVPRGQAVNLRCILKNSQYPWMSWYQQDLQKQLQWLFTLRSPGDKEVKSLPGADYLATRVTDTELRLQVANMSQGRTLYCTCSGGAGDTQYFGPGTRLLVL.

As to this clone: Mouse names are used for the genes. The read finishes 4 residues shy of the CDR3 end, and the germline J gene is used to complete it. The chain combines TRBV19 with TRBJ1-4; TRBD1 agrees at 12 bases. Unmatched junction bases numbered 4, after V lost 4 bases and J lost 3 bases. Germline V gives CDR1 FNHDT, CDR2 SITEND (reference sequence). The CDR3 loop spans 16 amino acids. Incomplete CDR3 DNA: TGTGCCAGCAGTCCGGGACAGGGGGCGACCAACGAA. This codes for CASSPGQGATNE. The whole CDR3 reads CASSPGQGATNERLFF.

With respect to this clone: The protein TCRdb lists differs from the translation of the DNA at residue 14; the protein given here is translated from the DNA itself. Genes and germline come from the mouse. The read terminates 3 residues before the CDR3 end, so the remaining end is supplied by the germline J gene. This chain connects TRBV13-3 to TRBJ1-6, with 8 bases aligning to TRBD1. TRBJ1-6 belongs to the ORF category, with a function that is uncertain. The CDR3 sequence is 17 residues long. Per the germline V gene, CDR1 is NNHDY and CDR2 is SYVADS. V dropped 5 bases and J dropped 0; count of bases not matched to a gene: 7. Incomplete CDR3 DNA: TGTGCCAGCAGCCCGGACAGGGCCTATTCCTATAATTCGCCC. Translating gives CASSPDRAYSYNSP. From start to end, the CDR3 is CASSPDRAYSYNSPLYF.

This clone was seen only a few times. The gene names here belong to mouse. The CDR3 protein is CASRMAETLYF. CDR3 bases read: TGTGCCAGCAGAATGGCAGAA. This chain links TRBV13-3 with TRBJ2-3; D gene unclear. With the read ending 4 residues before the CDR3 end, the germline J gene is used to fill in that end. The CDR3 totals 11 residues. Germline CDR1 NNHDY, CDR2 SYVADS. V lost 5 bases to trimming and J lost 3 bases, with 4 bases between them.

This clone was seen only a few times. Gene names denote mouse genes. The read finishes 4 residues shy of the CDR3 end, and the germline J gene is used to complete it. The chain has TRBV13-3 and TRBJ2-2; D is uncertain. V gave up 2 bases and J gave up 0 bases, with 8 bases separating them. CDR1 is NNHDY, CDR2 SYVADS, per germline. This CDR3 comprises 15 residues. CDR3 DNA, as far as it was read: TGTGCCAGCAGTGAGTACAAAGCAAACACCGGG. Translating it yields CASSEYKANTG. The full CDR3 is CASSEYKANTGQLYF.